The clone carrying this T cell receptor beta chain occurred a few times. Seattle researchers signed up patients amid active infection and tracked them longitudinally. As originally analysed: Reference gene primers were amplified, and this amplification served to estimate nucleated cell counts. Produced via immunoSEQ multiplex PCR; TCRdb's table is partial and in-frame only. The V and J calls and clone size were taken over from that table, and D and trimming were inferred from the DNA. The sample carries 250,000 to 350,000 clones, 75% to 90% recorded once. Germline values: CDR1 SEHNR, CDR2 FQNEAQ (reference sequence). The CDR3 length is 15 residues. V lost 5 bases and J lost 3; bases outside the gene matches: 6. This sample is part of a study of blood T cell repertoires in COVID-19.

Sequencing used peripheral blood. V usage is TRBV7-9 and J usage is TRBJ1-5; TRBD1 matches at 8 bases. The sequence was obtained from a woman between 65 and 79 years old with COVID-19, enrolled during active disease. CDR3 nucleotides: TGTGCCAGCAGCCTGGACAGGGATACCAATCAGCCCCAGCATTTT. Translation: CASSLDRDTNQPQHF.